This paragraph reports one T cell receptor beta chain. The data stem from a study of blood T cell repertoires in COVID-19. The overall study: Material from acute and convalescent COVID-19 was sourced from the United States, Italy and Spain.

The repertoire was sequenced with immunoSEQ multiplex PCR; TCRdb's copy has only in-frame clones and lacks some. This table holds a few hundred thousand clones, 85% found once. This CDR3 has 16 residues. Germline loops: CDR1 KGHSH, CDR2 LQKENI. The V gene end was trimmed by 2 bases and the J gene end by 3 bases; junction bases not matched to a gene: 10. Across about two dozen US areas, participants ranged in age from about 18 to 90 years. Resolution of symptoms, clearance, or two negative PCRs was present in recovered Cohort 3 donors. The material sequenced was PBMCs or T cells enriched from blood (not recorded which). The sequence was collected from a man in his forties who had recovered from COVID-19. V usage is TRBV18 and J usage is TRBJ2-7; 7 nucleotides match TRBD2. CDR3 residues: CASSPVTSVRGYEQYF. DNA for the CDR3: TGTGCCAGCTCACCAGTTACTAGCGTAAGAGGCTACGAGCAGTACTTC.